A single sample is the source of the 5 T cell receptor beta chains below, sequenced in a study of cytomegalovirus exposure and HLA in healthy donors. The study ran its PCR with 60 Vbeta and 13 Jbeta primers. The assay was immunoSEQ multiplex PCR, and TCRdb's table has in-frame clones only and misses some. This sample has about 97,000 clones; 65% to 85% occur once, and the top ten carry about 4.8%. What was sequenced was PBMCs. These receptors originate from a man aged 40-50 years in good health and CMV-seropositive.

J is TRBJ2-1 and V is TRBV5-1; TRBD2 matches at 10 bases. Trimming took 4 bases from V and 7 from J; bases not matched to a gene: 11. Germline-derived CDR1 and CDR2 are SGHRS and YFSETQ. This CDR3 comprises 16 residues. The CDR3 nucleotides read TGCGCCAGCAGCCTTTTATCAGCGGGAGGGGAGAATGAGCAGTTCTTC. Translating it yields CASSLLSAGGENEQFF.

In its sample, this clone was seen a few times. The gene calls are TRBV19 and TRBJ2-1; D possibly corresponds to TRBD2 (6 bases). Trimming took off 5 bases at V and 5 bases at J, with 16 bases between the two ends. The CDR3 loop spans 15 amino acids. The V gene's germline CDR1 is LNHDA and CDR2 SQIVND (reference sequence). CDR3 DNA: TGTGCCAGTAGTTCTCTGCTAGCGTATAACAATGAGCAGTTCTTC. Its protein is CASSSLLAYNNEQFF.

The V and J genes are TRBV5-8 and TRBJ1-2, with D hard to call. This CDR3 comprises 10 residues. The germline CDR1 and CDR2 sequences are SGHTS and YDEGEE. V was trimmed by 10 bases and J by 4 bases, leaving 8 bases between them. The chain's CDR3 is CALGPYGYTF. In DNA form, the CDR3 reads TGTGCCCTGGGCCCCTATGGCTACACCTTC.

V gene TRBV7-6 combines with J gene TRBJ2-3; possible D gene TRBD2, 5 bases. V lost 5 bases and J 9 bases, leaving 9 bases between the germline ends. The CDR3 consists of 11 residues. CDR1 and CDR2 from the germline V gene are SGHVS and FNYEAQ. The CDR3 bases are TGTGCCAGCAGCGATTCGGGAACGCAGTATTTT. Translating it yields CASSDSGTQYF.

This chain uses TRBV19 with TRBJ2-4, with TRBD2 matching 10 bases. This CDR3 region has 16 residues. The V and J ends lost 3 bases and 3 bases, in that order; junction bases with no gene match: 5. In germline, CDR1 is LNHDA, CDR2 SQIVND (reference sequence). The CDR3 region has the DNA TGTGCCAGTAGTATGGGGGCTAGCGGGAGCAAAAACATTCAGTACTTC. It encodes CASSMGASGSKNIQYF.